This TCR beta chain was observed in a study of OX40 agonist ivuxolimab in advanced cancers. Context from the whole study: The costimulatory receptor OX40 (CD134) was targeted by ivuxolimab, a fully human IgG2 agonistic monoclonal antibody. Intravenous ivuxolimab was administered to patients every 2 weeks at six dose levels: 0.01, 0.1, 0.3, 1.5, 3 and 10 mg/kg. Of the approximately 54 patients in dose escalation, about 20 had hepatocellular carcinoma, about 15 had melanoma, 9 had renal cell carcinoma and 9 had head and neck cancer. The dose-escalation cohort was 82.7% male with a mean age of approximately 60 years, ranging from 23 to 79. Prior anti-PD-1, anti-PD-L1 or anti-CTLA-4 therapy was permitted, and checkpoint inhibitors had been received by about 36% of dose-escalation patients. Partial responses occurred in three dose-escalation patients: two with cutaneous melanoma and one with hepatocellular carcinoma. Peripheral TCRbeta sequencing was intended to test whether TCR sequence diversity was altered and clonal T-cell expansion was caused by ivuxolimab. The monotherapy dose-escalation portion (N ≈ 57 patients) of the phase I ivuxolimab trial is reported in the paper. Broader findings and caveats from the paper: After ivuxolimab, more expanded clones were found on average in CD8+ T cells than in CD4+ T cells. At doses of 0.1 to 3.0 mg/kg, clonal expansion of both CD4+ and CD8+ blood T cells was observed from baseline to week 6. Partial responders in the 0.1-3.0 mg/kg groups had among the lowest normalized peripheral clonal expansion, especially among CD8+ T cells. Low levels of normalized T-cell clonal expansion were also shown by some nonresponding patients. The antigen specificity of the peripheral T cells that underwent clonal expansion was not determined.

The trial excluded patients who had a history of autoimmune disease or were on systemic immunosuppression. Peripheral blood for TCR sequencing was collected from all dose cohorts at baseline, on cycle 4 day 1, and on cycle 7 day 1. The samples were taken from a phase I, first-in-human, multicenter, open-label dose-escalation trial of ivuxolimab. Adults with locally advanced or metastatic melanoma, renal cell carcinoma, hepatocellular carcinoma or head and neck squamous cell carcinoma were enrolled in the trial. Before TCR sequencing, CD4+ T cells and CD8+ T cells from peripheral blood were sorted into separate populations. Trimmed from V: 4 bases; trimmed from J: 5 bases; junction bases lacking a gene match: 4. CDR1 and CDR2 are drawn from the germline V gene: LGHNA, YSLEER. The CDR3 starts with the cysteine, ends with the phenylalanine, and has 14 residues. Of the read, only the CDR3 DNA is kept; its 42 bases are in frame from base 1.

To sequence the TCRbeta CDR3 region, genomic DNA was isolated from the sorted cells. The immunoSEQ Assay was used for sequencing of TCRbeta CDR3 regions. Sourced from immuneACCESS, this table was stored by TCRdb with only in-frame sequences that have V and J called. A share of the clones is absent; for the studies checked, an unresolved V gene accounts for under half, and the remainder has no known explanation. The sample includes about 110,000 clones, with around nine tenths observed a single time. Of the sample, around 0.27% is held by the ten largest clones. A note on this clone: Its antigen has not been determined. Per-base qualities were not stored, and no clone one base away is much larger.

Specimen: CD4+ or CD8+ T cells sorted from blood, collected in a trial of the OX40 agonist ivuxolimab. The sequence is built from TRBV4-3 and TRBJ2-2; TRBD2 lines up with 7 middle nucleotides. The clonotype originates from an adult with an advanced solid tumor such as melanoma, head and neck, liver or kidney cancer. The DNA sequence reads TGCGCCAGCAGCCCCCGGGGGGATACCGGGGAGCTGTTTTTT. The encoded protein is CASSPRGDTGELFF.